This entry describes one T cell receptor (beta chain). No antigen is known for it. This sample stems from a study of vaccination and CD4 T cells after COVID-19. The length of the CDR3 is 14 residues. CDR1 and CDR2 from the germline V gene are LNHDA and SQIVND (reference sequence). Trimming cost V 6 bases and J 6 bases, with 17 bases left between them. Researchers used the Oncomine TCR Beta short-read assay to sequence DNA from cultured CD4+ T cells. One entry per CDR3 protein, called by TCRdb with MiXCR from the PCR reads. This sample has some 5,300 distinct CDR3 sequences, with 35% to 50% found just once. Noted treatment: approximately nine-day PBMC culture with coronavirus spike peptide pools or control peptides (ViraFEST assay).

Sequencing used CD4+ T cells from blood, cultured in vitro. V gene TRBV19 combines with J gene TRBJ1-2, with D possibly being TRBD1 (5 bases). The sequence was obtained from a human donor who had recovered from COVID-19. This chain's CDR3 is CASSPVTRVNGYTF. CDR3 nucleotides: TGTGCCAGTAGCCCCGTGACCAGGGTTAATGGCTACACCTTC.